Each of the 3 T cell receptor beta chains below was sequenced from the same sample in a study of shared clonotypes between healthy human individuals. This table comes from immunoSEQ multiplex PCR, and its TCRdb copy is limited to in-frame clones, with some not included. The sample includes 2 million to 3 million clones, 90% to 95% seen only once; the top ten take 0.35% to 0.45%. The specimen sequenced was naive CD4+ T cells from PBMCs. Subset in this sample: CD45RA+ positively selected. These receptor sequences come from a man aged 18-30 years in good health. Some clones in this sample may be carry-over from other donors' samples.

The genes are TRBV7-9 and TRBJ2-3; D might be TRBD2 (6 bases). V lost 5 bases to trimming and J lost 0 bases, with 15 bases between them. Germline V gene data show CDR1 as SEHNR and CDR2 as FQNEAQ (reference sequence). CDR3 length: 16 amino acids. CDR3 in DNA: TGTGCCAGCAGCCCCATAAGCGGGTTAAGCACAGATACGCAGTATTTT. Amino acids: CASSPISGLSTDTQYF. The full variable domain, with the rest looked up from reference TRBV7-9 and TRBJ2-3, is DTGVSQNPRHKITKRGQNVTFRCDPISEHNRLYWYRQTLGQGPEFLTYFQNEAQLEKSRLLSDRFSAERPKGSFSTLEIQRTEQGDSAMYLCASSPISGLSTDTQYFGPGTRLTVL.

With regard to this clone: The sample carries other DNA sequences with the same CDR3. The chain is built from TRBV30 and TRBJ1-2; no firm D call. The germline CDR1 and CDR2 sequences are GTSNPN and SVGIG (reference sequence). The CDR3 totals 11 residues. The ends were cut back, 2 bases at V and 8 bases at J, with 9 bases in the middle. The CDR3 bases are TGTGCCTGGAGTCCCTCCAGGGGCTACACCTTC. Protein product: CAWSPSRGYTF.

CDR3 loop: CSGGPSYEQYF. CDR3 coding DNA: TGCAGTGGAGGGCCTTCCTACGAGCAGTACTTC. This chain links TRBV20-1 with TRBJ2-7, with D maybe TRBD2 (5 bases). V lost 7 bases and J lost 1, with 8 bases in between. Germline CDR1 and CDR2: DFQATT and SNEGSKA (reference sequence). The CDR3 contains 11 residues.